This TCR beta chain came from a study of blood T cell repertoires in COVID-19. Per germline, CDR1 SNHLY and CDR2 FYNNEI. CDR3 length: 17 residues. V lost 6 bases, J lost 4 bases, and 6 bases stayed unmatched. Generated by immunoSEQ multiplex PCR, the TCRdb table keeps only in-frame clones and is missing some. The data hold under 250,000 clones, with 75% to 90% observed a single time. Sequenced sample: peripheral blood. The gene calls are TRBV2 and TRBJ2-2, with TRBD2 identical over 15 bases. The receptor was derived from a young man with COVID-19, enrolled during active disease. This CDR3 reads CASSRTSGGAGTGELFF. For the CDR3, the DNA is TGTGCCAGCAGCCGGACTAGCGGGGGGGCCGGCACCGGGGAGCTGTTTTTT.